A selection of T cell receptor beta chains follows, all from one sample in a study of blood T cell repertoires in COVID-19. Produced via immunoSEQ multiplex PCR; TCRdb's table is partial and in-frame only. The table shows tens of thousands of clones, with around 90% occurring only once. The material sequenced was peripheral blood. The receptor source for this set is a man aged 35 to 55 with acute or convalescent COVID-19. CDR3s include the opening cysteine and the closing phenylalanine or tryptophan. The order of the fields is D gene, J gene, V gene, CDR3 protein. The D gene is left open where the match is weak.

d_call: .
j_call: TRBJ1-4
v_call: TRBV5-1
cdr3_aa: CASSLSPHRATNEKLFF

d_call: .
j_call: TRBJ1-6
v_call: TRBV4-2
cdr3_aa: CASSQDWVIRDSANSPLHF

d_call: .
j_call: TRBJ2-5
v_call: TRBV6-2/TRBV6-3
cdr3_aa: CASSPGVGRQETQYF

d_call: TRBD1
j_call: TRBJ1-1
v_call: TRBV5-1
cdr3_aa: CASSPTGGYTEAFF

d_call: .
j_call: TRBJ1-3
v_call: TRBV4-2
cdr3_aa: CASSPQTGNTIYF

d_call: .
j_call: TRBJ1-5
v_call: TRBV7-2
cdr3_aa: CASSLAGIGTSHQPQHF

d_call: .
j_call: TRBJ1-1
v_call: TRBV3-1/TRBV3-2
cdr3_aa: CASSRPRGGEPEAFF

d_call: .
j_call: TRBJ2-7
v_call: TRBV11-3
cdr3_aa: CASSLSRGYEQYF

d_call: TRBD1
j_call: TRBJ1-5
v_call: TRBV19
cdr3_aa: CASSTGQGVNQPQHF

d_call: .
j_call: TRBJ2-7
v_call: TRBV21-1
cdr3_aa: CASSSGAVHEQYF

d_call: .
j_call: TRBJ2-1
v_call: TRBV5-4
cdr3_aa: CASSLVGGGPKNEQFF

d_call: .
j_call: TRBJ2-1
v_call: TRBV7-2
cdr3_aa: CASSSLARRNEQFF

d_call: .
j_call: TRBJ2-3
v_call: TRBV6-5
cdr3_aa: CASSPEDTQYF

d_call: TRBD1
j_call: TRBJ2-7
v_call: TRBV6-1
cdr3_aa: CASSEFGTGGYYEQYF

d_call: .
j_call: TRBJ1-5
v_call: TRBV28
cdr3_aa: CASRGQPQHF

d_call: TRBD2
j_call: TRBJ2-1
v_call: TRBV12-5
cdr3_aa: CASGPGTSHNEQFF

d_call: TRBD1
j_call: TRBJ2-3
v_call: TRBV3-1/TRBV3-2
cdr3_aa: CASSQGTGSDTQYF

d_call: TRBD1
j_call: TRBJ1-4
v_call: TRBV5-6
cdr3_aa: CASSTLDRADEKLFF

d_call: .
j_call: TRBJ1-3
v_call: TRBV5-8
cdr3_aa: CASSPLGGVGNTIYF

d_call: TRBD1
j_call: TRBJ1-1
v_call: TRBV9
cdr3_aa: CASSAGGTGGVITEAFF

d_call: TRBD2
j_call: TRBJ2-7
v_call: TRBV14
cdr3_aa: CASSQKLAGYEQYF

d_call: .
j_call: TRBJ2-4
v_call: TRBV28
cdr3_aa: CASNDPSSIQYF

d_call: .
j_call: TRBJ2-2
v_call: TRBV9
cdr3_aa: CASSVASGTGELFF

d_call: TRBD1
j_call: TRBJ1-3
v_call: TRBV6-1
cdr3_aa: CASSEQGGSGNTIYF

d_call: .
j_call: TRBJ1-5
v_call: TRBV29-1
cdr3_aa: CSVQDNSNQPQHF

d_call: TRBD1
j_call: TRBJ2-1
v_call: TRBV4-3
cdr3_aa: CASSQGQGDEQFF

d_call: .
j_call: TRBJ2-1
v_call: TRBV3-1/TRBV3-2
cdr3_aa: CASSQDRNRVNEQFF